Reported below is one T cell receptor beta chain. TCRdb's copy holds only in-frame clones and misses some; the assay was immunoSEQ multiplex PCR. This sample yields about 58,000 clones, of which 85% to 90% are seen a single time; about 13% belongs to the top ten. This sample is part of a study of blood T cell repertoires in COVID-19. The length of the CDR3 is 14 residues. The germline gives CDR1 SNHLY, CDR2 FYNNEI. Trimming removed 5 bases at V and 8 bases at J, with 16 bases between. This TCR came from a man in his 60s with active COVID-19. This chain connects TRBV2 to TRBJ2-4, with D possibly being TRBD1 (6 bases). The sequenced sample was peripheral blood. This CDR3 reads CASSRDTGDDIQYF. The CDR3 bases are TGTGCCAGCAGTCGGGACACCGGGGACGACATTCAGTACTTC.